This TCR beta chain was identified during a study of T cell repertoires in cytomegalovirus infection. Overall study: Shared public TCR beta signatures pointed to both CMV infection and a matching HLA type. Regarding the study as a whole: HLA-C-restricted CMV clonotypes gave the most frequent clonotype in two of eight donors. The study identified carriers of CMV plus the relevant HLA from cumulative public TCR beta family frequency.

TCRdb recomputed calls from the reads with MiXCR, one row per CDR3 protein. Among 180,000 or so distinct CDR3 sequences listed, roughly a sixth were seen once. For this clonotype: Its antigen is unknown.

The CDR3 totals 15 residues. Trimming removed 3 bases from V and 1 base from J; junction bases left unmatched: 5. Germline V gives CDR1 SEHNR, CDR2 FQNEAQ (reference sequence). The specimen sequenced was CD8+ T cells from PBMCs. The rearrangement joins TRBV7-9 to TRBJ1-1; 7 positions agree with TRBD1. This sequence was found in a human donor in good health (CMV status not recorded). Some clones in this sample may be carry-over from other donors' samples. CDR3 nucleotides: TGTGCCAGCAGCTTTTTCGGGACAGCGAACACTGAAGCTTTCTTT. Translated: CASSFFGTANTEAFF.